This TCR beta chain was profiled in a study of blood T cell repertoires in COVID-19. The protocol was immunoSEQ multiplex PCR, while the TCRdb copy is restricted to in-frame clones and leaves out a portion. The table lists fewer than 300,000 clones, roughly 92% of them singletons. There are 15 residues in the CDR3. CDR1 is WSHSY and CDR2 is SAAADI in the germline V gene. V lost 7 bases and J 0 bases, leaving 14 bases between the germline ends. The sequencing sample was made of peripheral blood. The V gene is TRBV10-2, the J gene TRBJ2-3; a possible D gene is TRBD2 (5 bases). The TCR sequence derives from a woman aged 25 to 39 with COVID-19, enrolled during active disease. Here the CDR3 DNA reads TGCGCCAGCACTGTGACTACCACAAGCACAGATACGCAGTATTTT. This encodes CASTVTTTSTDTQYF.